This T cell receptor (beta chain) was captured by sequencing in a study of response to subunit inactivated influenza vaccine. This clonotype has more than one count but fewer than ten. TCRdb re-called the RT-PCR reads through MiXCR, storing one row per CDR3 protein. The sample has 550,000 to 600,000 distinct CDR3 sequences, 12% seen once. Germline CDR1 is MNHNS and CDR2 is SASEGT. The CDR3 is 17 residues long. The ends were cut back, 4 bases at V and 2 bases at J, with 18 bases in the middle. The receptor's source is a man aged 50 to 59 who received an inactivated influenza vaccine. The gene calls are TRBV6-1 and TRBJ1-5, with TRBD1 as a possible D gene (5 bases). The sample in question was PBMCs from blood, obtained on the day of vaccination. CDR3 coding DNA: TGTGCCAGCAGTGCCCTACCCGGCAGGGCAGGCAATCAGCCCCAGCATTTT. It encodes CASSALPGRAGNQPQHF.